What follows are 31 T cell receptor beta chains derived from one specimen sequenced in a study of T-cell memory formation after mild COVID-19. Using its own MiXCR run on the 5' RACE reads, TCRdb lists one record per CDR3 protein. The sample lists approximately 410,000 distinct CDR3 sequences; 20% to 25% were seen once. The specimen sequenced was PBMCs or a T cell subset sorted from them (not recorded which). These receptors all stem from an adult woman who had mild COVID-19 (a few samples of this study predate the infection). Cell type and time point are not known.

This chain uses TRBV10-3 with TRBJ1-1, with 8 bases identical to TRBD1. CDR1 is ENHRY and CDR2 is SYGVKD in the germline V gene. The CDR3 is 13 amino acids. The junction had 9 bases not matched to a gene; V was cut back by 10 bases and J by 5 bases. In nucleotides, the CDR3 is TGTGCCACCTCGACAGGGGTAAGGACTGAAGCTTTCTTT. Its protein product is CATSTGVRTEAFF.

This chain uses TRBV12-3 or TRBV12-4 with TRBJ2-4, with a possible D match to TRBD2 (5 bases). The CDR3 is 11 residues long. The V end lost 9 bases, the J end lost 14 bases, and 17 bases lay between the germline ends. The CDR3 is CASGLGAVKYF. The CDR3 nucleotides read TGTGCCAGTGGGCTTGGAGCGGTGAAGTACTTC.

The rearrangement uses TRBV6-5 and TRBJ2-7; 9 bases are shared with TRBD1. The CDR3 spans 14 residues. J was trimmed by 5 bases and V by 4 bases; bases with no gene match: 6. The germline gives CDR1 MNHEY, CDR2 SVGAGI. The CDR3 here is CASSFGQGRDEQYF. DNA of the CDR3: TGTGCCAGCAGTTTCGGACAGGGGCGGGACGAGCAGTACTTC.

This clonotype was picked up many times. This chain's CDR3 is CATSPTPNTEAFF. DNA for the CDR3: TGTGCCACCAGCCCAACCCCGAACACTGAAGCTTTCTTT. This chain uses TRBV12-3 or TRBV12-4 with TRBJ1-1; D not resolved. The CDR3 is 13 residues long. V lost 10 bases to trimming and J lost 1 base, with 13 bases between them.

This clonotype was seen a few times. This chain joins TRBV9 and TRBJ1-1; D ambiguous. Germline CDR1 is SGDLS and CDR2 is YYNGEE. Trimming stripped 2 bases from V and 3 bases from J, with 8 bases between. CDR3 length equals 13 residues. Here the CDR3 reads CASSVRRDTEAFF. The DNA of the CDR3 is TGTGCCAGCAGCGTCCGGAGAGACACTGAAGCTTTCTTT.

The table lists this clonotype with a few counts. The gene calls are TRBV20-1 and TRBJ1-1; 8 bases align to TRBD1. Germline CDR1 is DFQATT and CDR2 is SNEGSKA (reference sequence). The CDR3 length is 14 residues. V dropped 1 base and J dropped 4; count of bases not matched to a gene: 5. DNA of the CDR3: TGCAGTGCTAGAGGGGGACAGGCTGTCACTGAAGCTTTCTTT. Residues: CSARGGQAVTEAFF.

V and J are TRBV24-1 and TRBJ2-3, with D hard to call. CDR1 KGHDR and CDR2 SFDVKD come from the germline V gene. The CDR3 consists of 15 residues. Trimming cost V 3 bases and J 5 bases, with 14 bases left between them. CDR3: CATSDVGYTKDTQYF. The CDR3 DNA reads TGTGCCACCAGTGATGTGGGATACACAAAAGATACGCAGTATTTT.

The V gene is TRBV7-9, the J gene TRBJ2-2; 9 positions match TRBD2. The CDR3 totals 16 residues. The V gene end was trimmed by 5 bases and the J gene end by 8 bases; junction bases not matched to a gene: 12. Germline V gene sequence: CDR1 SEHNR, CDR2 FQNEAQ (reference sequence). In nucleotides, the CDR3 is TGTGCCAGCAGCCCGGGATTAGCGGGAGCGTCAGGGGAGCTGTTTTTT. It encodes CASSPGLAGASGELFF. Full variable domain (remainder filled in from reference TRBV7-9 and TRBJ2-2): DTGVSQNPRHKITKRGQNVTFRCDPISEHNRLYWYRQTLGQGPEFLTYFQNEAQLEKSRLLSDRFSAERPKGSFSTLEIQRTEQGDSAMYLCASSPGLAGASGELFFGEGSRLTVL.

This clonotype was detected a few times. The rearrangement links TRBV15 to TRBJ2-6; tentative D call: TRBD2 (5 bases). Trimming stripped 6 bases from V and 4 bases from J, with 16 bases between. From germline, CDR1 is LNHNV and CDR2 YYDKDF (reference sequence). The CDR3 totals 16 residues. In nucleotides, the CDR3 is TGTGCCACCAGAGAAGCCGGACTTGGCGGGGCCAACGTCCTGACTTTC. Translation: CATREAGLGGANVLTF.

The V and J genes are TRBV11-1 and TRBJ2-1; maybe TRBD2 (6 bases). V was pared by 4 bases and J by 2 bases, with 15 bases between. Germline V gene lookup returns CDR1 SGHAT and CDR2 FQDESV (reference sequence). The CDR3 length is 16 residues. CDR3 coding DNA: TGTGCCAGCAGCTCAACCGGGACTGGGGCCTACAATGAGCAGTTCTTC. Translation gives CASSSTGTGAYNEQFF.

This clonotype was seen a handful of times. The genes are TRBV7-3 and TRBJ2-7, with 7 bases aligning to TRBD1. The V gene's germline CDR1 is SGHTA and CDR2 FQGTGA. V was pared by 5 bases and J by 2 bases, with 18 bases of the junction left unmatched. The CDR3 covers 18 residues. The CDR3 DNA sequence: TGTGCCAGCAGCGATATGGACAGGTTCTCTAGTGGAACCTACGAGCAGTACTTC. Translated: CASSDMDRFSSGTYEQYF.

The V call is TRBV9, the J call TRBJ1-6, with D possibly matching TRBD1 (6 bases). Germline lookup yields CDR1 SGDLS and CDR2 YYNGEE. The CDR3 has 15 residues. Trimming left V 0 bases short and J 4 bases short, with 8 bases between. DNA for the CDR3: TGTGCCAGCAGCGTAGGGACAGTATATAATTCACCCCTCCACTTT. It translates to CASSVGTVYNSPLHF.

This clonotype was counted only a few times. The CDR3 DNA reads TGTGCCAGCAGTCTTGACAGTAATTCCTACAATGAGCAGTTCTTC. Encoded protein: CASSLDSNSYNEQFF. V gene TRBV7-2 combines with J gene TRBJ2-1; D might be TRBD1 (5 bases). The CDR3 loop spans 15 amino acids. Trimming removed 6 bases from V and 1 base from J, with 13 bases in between. CDR1 is SGHTA, CDR2 FQGNSA, per germline.

This clonotype has a handful of counts. The gene calls are TRBV7-9 and TRBJ2-4, with TRBD2 identical over 7 bases. Per the germline V gene, CDR1 is SEHNR and CDR2 is FQNEAQ (reference sequence). CDR3 length: 16 residues. V lost 4 bases to trimming and J lost 0 bases; unmatched junction nucleotides: 6. The CDR3 region has the DNA TGTGCCAGCAGCTCATGGGAGGGAGCAGCCAAAAACATTCAGTACTTC. The encoded protein is CASSSWEGAAKNIQYF.

The chain combines TRBV6-1 with TRBJ1-1, with D possibly being TRBD1 (5 bases). V lost 2 bases, J lost 4 bases, and 14 bases lay in between. Germline values: CDR1 MNHNS, CDR2 SASEGT. The CDR3 is 15 amino acids. This CDR3 reads CASSESRGGSTEAFF. As DNA, the CDR3 is TGTGCCAGCAGTGAATCCCGGGGGGGATCCACTGAAGCTTTCTTT.

The chain joins TRBV6-6 to TRBJ2-3; TRBD1 aligns across 8 bases. Germline V gives CDR1 MNHNY, CDR2 SVGAGI (reference sequence). The CDR3 extends over 15 amino acids. With V trimmed by 4 bases and J by 0 bases, 3 bases remained unmatched. The CDR3 DNA follows: TGTGCCAGCAGTTCTTACAGGGGGAGCACAGATACGCAGTATTTT. The encoded protein is CASSSYRGSTDTQYF.

V and J are TRBV30 and TRBJ2-2; TRBD1 might be the D (5 bases). CDR3 length: 15 amino acids. V lost 8 bases and J lost 1, with 17 bases in between. CDR1 and CDR2 from the germline V gene are GTSNPN and SVGIG (reference sequence). The CDR3 loop is CATSKGDRNTGELFF. CDR3 nucleotide sequence: TGTGCCACCTCGAAAGGGGATAGGAACACCGGGGAGCTGTTTTTT.

The chain is built from TRBV7-2 and TRBJ1-1; D uncertain. Germline V gene sequence: CDR1 SGHTA, CDR2 FQGNSA. The V gene lost 5 bases and the J gene lost 12 bases, with 16 bases spanning the gap. The CDR3 contains 12 residues. The CDR3 nucleotides are TGTGCCAGCAGCCCCACGACGATAGGCCCTTTCTTT. Its translation: CASSPTTIGPFF.

This chain links TRBV12-3 or TRBV12-4 with TRBJ2-2; maybe TRBD1 (6 bases). Deletions cut 3 bases from V and 5 bases from J, with 25 bases between. This CDR3 region has 19 residues. The CDR3 nucleotides are TGTGCCAGCAGTTTGGGGTCGATTGTCCTGACAGGACCAACCGGGGAGCTGTTTTTT. Translation gives CASSLGSIVLTGPTGELFF.

This chain connects TRBV12-3 or TRBV12-4 to TRBJ2-7; D gene uncertain. The length of the CDR3 is 11 residues. With 5 bases removed from V and 3 bases from J, the gap between germline ends came to 5 bases. CDR3 sequence (DNA): TGTGCCAGCAGTACGGACTACGAGCAGTACTTC. Translation: CASSTDYEQYF.

This clonotype was counted ten times or more. The genes are TRBV5-1 and TRBJ1-2; no reliable D call. Trimming pared 0 bases from V and 0 bases from J, leaving 18 bases between. The CDR3 length is 18 residues. Germline V lookup: CDR1 SGHRS, CDR2 YFSETQ. DNA for the CDR3: TGCGCCAGCAGCTTGGTGGGTGAAACCGACATTTCTAACTATGGCTACACCTTC. It is translated as CASSLVGETDISNYGYTF.

The sample holds one count of this clonotype. J is TRBJ1-4 and V is TRBV5-6, with D tentatively TRBD1 (5 bases). CDR1 and CDR2 from the germline V gene are SGHDT and YYEEEE. The CDR3 is 15 residues long. V lost 4 bases and J 8 bases, leaving 18 bases between the germline ends. The CDR3 region is CASSGTGREGEKLFF. The CDR3 DNA follows: TGTGCCAGCAGCGGAACAGGCCGGGAGGGCGAAAAACTGTTTTTT.

This clonotype has more than one count but fewer than ten. The rearrangement links TRBV3-1 to TRBJ2-5; 8 bases are a match to TRBD2. The germline gives CDR1 LGHDT, CDR2 YNNKEL (reference sequence). This CDR3 has 16 residues. The V segment lost 5 bases and the J segment 8 bases; nucleotides outside the gene matches: 16. The CDR3 region is CASSTGVASGQGTQYF. DNA of the CDR3: TGTGCCAGCAGCACGGGGGTGGCTAGCGGGCAGGGTACCCAGTACTTC.

This chain joins TRBV7-8 and TRBJ2-2; weak D call: TRBD2 (6 bases). The CDR3 spans 14 residues. Trimming removed 3 bases from V and 5 bases from J, with 10 bases in between. CDR1 and CDR2 from the germline V gene are SGHVS and FQNEAQ. The CDR3 loop reads CASSLYGSTGELFF. CDR3 nucleotides: TGTGCCAGCAGCTTGTACGGGAGTACCGGGGAGCTGTTTTTT.

This clonotype was counted between two and nine times. CDR3 amino acids: CASSRFAGGADTQYF. DNA for the CDR3: TGTGCCAGCAGCCGCTTCGCGGGGGGGGCAGATACGCAGTATTTT. The chain uses TRBV7-9 and TRBJ2-3, with 9 bases fitting TRBD2. The V gene's germline CDR1 is SEHNR and CDR2 FQNEAQ (reference sequence). With V trimmed by 5 bases and J by 4 bases, 7 bases remained unmatched. The CDR3 is made up of 15 amino acids. The full variable domain, completed using reference TRBV7-9 and TRBJ2-3, is DTGVSQNPRHKITKRGQNVTFRCDPISEHNRLYWYRQTLGQGPEFLTYFQNEAQLEKSRLLSDRFSAERPKGSFSTLEIQRTEQGDSAMYLCASSRFAGGADTQYFGPGTRLTVL.

V usage is TRBV3-1 and J usage is TRBJ1-4, with unresolved D. V lost 2 bases and J lost 11, with 6 bases in between. There are 11 residues in the CDR3. Germline loops: CDR1 LGHDT, CDR2 YNNKEL (reference sequence). The CDR3 DNA sequence: TGTGCCAGCAGCCAACTTCGGAAACTGTTTTTT. Encoded protein: CASSQLRKLFF.

V gene TRBV9 combines with J gene TRBJ1-1; no clear D gene. Trimming shortened V by 8 bases and J by 7 bases, and 18 bases separated the two germline ends. CDR3 length: 13 residues. Germline V gene data show CDR1 as SGDLS and CDR2 as YYNGEE. The CDR3 sequence: CASSDSRDVEAFF. CDR3 bases: TGTGCCAGTTCGGACTCTCGAGACGTTGAAGCTTTCTTT.

The rearrangement joins TRBV19 to TRBJ2-1, with D uncertain. Germline lookup yields CDR1 LNHDA and CDR2 SQIVND (reference sequence). Deletions cut 0 bases from V and 12 bases from J, with 15 bases between. The CDR3 covers 14 residues. The CDR3 region has the DNA TGTGCCAGTAGTATAGAGACCAGTTGGGTTGGGCAGTTCTTC. It encodes CASSIETSWVGQFF.

This chain connects TRBV18 to TRBJ1-1; D unresolved. V dropped 2 bases and J dropped 7 bases, with 20 bases sitting between them. The germline CDR1 and CDR2 sequences are KGHSH and LQKENI. The CDR3 loop spans 16 amino acids. CDR3 bases: TGTGCCAGCTCACCAGGTAGTAGAGGGCTGAGGATTGAAGCTTTCTTT. Its translation: CASSPGSRGLRIEAFF.

The rearrangement joins TRBV20-1 to TRBJ2-5; 12 bases align to TRBD2. V was pared by 0 bases and J by 6 bases, with 5 bases of the junction left unmatched. Germline CDR1 DFQATT, CDR2 SNEGSKA (reference sequence). CDR3 size: 15 residues. CDR3 amino acids: CSAREASGGAKTQYF. DNA of the CDR3: TGCAGTGCTAGAGAAGCTAGCGGGGGGGCAAAGACCCAGTACTTC.

In its sample, this clonotype was seen once. The chain recombines TRBV4-1 with TRBJ2-4, with D perhaps given as TRBD1 or TRBD2 (6 bases each). The germline V gene encodes CDR1 MGHRA and CDR2 YSYEKL. Deletions cut 0 bases from V and 6 bases from J, with 12 bases between. This CDR3 contains 15 residues. In DNA form, the CDR3 reads TGCGCCAGCAGCCAAGAACCCAGGGGAGGAAACATTCAGTACTTC. Translation: CASSQEPRGGNIQYF.